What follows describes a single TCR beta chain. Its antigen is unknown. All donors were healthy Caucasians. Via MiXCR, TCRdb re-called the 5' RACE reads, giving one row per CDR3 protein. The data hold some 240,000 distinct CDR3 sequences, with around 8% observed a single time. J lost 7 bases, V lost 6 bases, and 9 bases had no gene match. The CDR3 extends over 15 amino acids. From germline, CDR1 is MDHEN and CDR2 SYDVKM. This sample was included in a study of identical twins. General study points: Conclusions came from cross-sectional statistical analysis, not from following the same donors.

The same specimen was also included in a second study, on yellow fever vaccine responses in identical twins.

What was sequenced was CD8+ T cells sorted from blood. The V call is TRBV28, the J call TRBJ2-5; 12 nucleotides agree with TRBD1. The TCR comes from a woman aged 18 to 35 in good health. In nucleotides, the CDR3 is TGTGCCAGCAGATTAGAAGGGACAGGGGGCTGGACCCAGTACTTC. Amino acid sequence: CASRLEGTGGWTQYF.